Listed below are T cell receptor beta chains from one sample, sequenced in a study of CD8 T cells in Susac syndrome. TCRdb called the immunoSEQ multiplex PCR reads again in MiXCR, with one record for every CDR3 protein. Of about 280,000 distinct CDR3 sequences listed, 70% to 90% are singletons. The source material was CD8+ T cells from PBMCs. These receptors all come from a human donor with multiple sclerosis. The CDR3 runs from the conserved cysteine through the conserved F or W. Each record gives: D gene, V gene, clone size, J gene, CDR3 DNA, CDR3 protein. D genes are given only for firm matches. Expanded clones get a size class; other rows say once, few or many, or leave the size out.

>TRBD1|TRBV27|NA|TRBJ1-1
TGTGCCAGCGGGAACAGGGGGCTAAACACTGAAGCTTTCTTT
CASGNRGLNTEAFF
>TRBD1|TRBV20-1|NA|TRBJ1-2
TGCAGTGCTATCGGGACAGACTATGGCTACACCTTC
CSAIGTDYGYTF
>TRBD1|TRBV28|NA|TRBJ1-1
TGTGCCAGCAGTTCACGTATTTCCGGGACAGGGGGCGCCGAGTTCTCCCCTGAAGCTTTCTTT
CASSSRISGTGGAEFSPEAFF
>NA|TRBV9|few|TRBJ2-7
TGTGCCAGCAGCGTAGACAGCTACGAGCAGTACTTC
CASSVDSYEQYF
>NA|TRBV29-1|NA|TRBJ2-7
TGCAGCGTCCCCGTTAGAGAGGGAGTGAGAAACGAGCAGTACTTC
CSVPVREGVRNEQYF
>TRBD2|TRBV27|NA|TRBJ2-1
TGTGCCAGCAGTCCTCTTGCGGGAGGATACAATGAGCAGTTCTTC
CASSPLAGGYNEQFF
>TRBD1|TRBV2|few|TRBJ2-7
TGTGCCCGTCGGACAGGGTCGGGTGAGCAGTACTTC
CARRTGSGEQYF
>TRBD1|TRBV27|NA|TRBJ1-2
TGTGCCAGCAGTACTAACAGGGGTAGGAGCGACTATGGCTACACCTTC
CASSTNRGRSDYGYTF
>TRBD2|TRBV20-1|NA|TRBJ2-7
TGCAGTGCTAAAGCGGGAGGGCGGGAGCAGTACTTC
CSAKAGGREQYF
>NA|TRBV20-1|NA|TRBJ2-7
TGCAGTGCTAGAGATCGCAGGGAAATCTCCTACGAGCAGTACTTC
CSARDRREISYEQYF
>NA|TRBV20-1|NA|TRBJ1-2
TGCAGTGCTAGTACAGGGAAAGACTATGGCTACACCTTC
CSASTGKDYGYTF
>TRBD2|TRBV5-8|NA|TRBJ2-7
TGTGCCAGCAGCGGTAGAACTAGCGGCAAGATCTACGAGCAGTACTTC
CASSGRTSGKIYEQYF
>TRBD2|TRBV14|NA|TRBJ2-1
TGTGCCAGCAGCCACGAGCGGGACTCCTACAATGAGCAGTTCTTC
CASSHERDSYNEQFF
>NA|TRBV7-9|NA|TRBJ2-1
TGTGCCAGCAGCTTAGGGGAATTGATTTGGAATGAGCAGTTCTTC
CASSLGELIWNEQFF
>NA|TRBV28|NA|TRBJ2-2
TGTGCCAGCAGCATGCCAGGGAACACCGGGGAGCTGTTTTTT
CASSMPGNTGELFF
>NA|TRBV28|NA|TRBJ2-5
TGTGCCAGCAGTTTGAGCCTAGGGGAGACCCAGTACTTC
CASSLSLGETQYF
>TRBD2|TRBV27|NA|TRBJ2-3
TGTGCCACCCAACCCGGGACTAGCGGGAGGAGACCCCTAGCGCAGTATTTT
CATQPGTSGRRPLAQYF
>NA|TRBV18|NA|TRBJ2-7
TGTGCCAGCTCACCAGAGGGAGGGGGCTTATACGAGCAGTACTTC
CASSPEGGGLYEQYF
>NA|TRBV29-1|few|TRBJ1-3
TGCAGCGTTTCTCATGCCACTCGGGGAAACACCATATATTTT
CSVSHATRGNTIYF
>NA|TRBV28|NA|TRBJ1-1
TGTGCCAGCAGTCTCACACTTATGAACACTGAAGCTTTCTTT
CASSLTLMNTEAFF
>TRBD2|TRBV9|NA|TRBJ2-2
TGTGCCAGCACCCCCGGCGGGAGGAACACCGGGGAGCTGTTTTTT
CASTPGGRNTGELFF
>NA|TRBV27|NA|TRBJ1-5
TGTGCCAGCATGGGGGTGGGGGGGTATAGCAATCAGTCCCAGCATTTT
CASMGVGGYSNQSQHF
>NA|TRBV13|NA|TRBJ2-5
TGTGCCAGCAGCTTGCAGACAGGCCAAGAGACCCAGTACTTC
CASSLQTGQETQYF
>TRBD2|TRBV29-1|NA|TRBJ2-3
TGCAGCGTTGGGTGGCTAGCGGGAGACTTCTCTGGCACAGATACGCAGTATTTT
CSVGWLAGDFSGTDTQYF
>NA|TRBV7-9|NA|TRBJ2-3
TGTGCACCGAGGCCTGATACGCAGTATTTT
CAPRPDTQYF
>TRBD1|TRBV5-8|NA|TRBJ2-7
TGTGCCAGCAGCTTGGACCGGACAGGGCCTACCTACGAGCAGTACTTC
CASSLDRTGPTYEQYF
>TRBD1|TRBV10-3|NA|TRBJ2-7
TGTGCCATCAAATGGCCGACAGGGGTAGGCTACGAGCAGTACTTC
CAIKWPTGVGYEQYF
>NA|TRBV9|NA|TRBJ2-7
TGTGCCAGCAGCGACGGGGCAAACTACGAGCAGTACTTC
CASSDGANYEQYF
>NA|TRBV7-8|NA|TRBJ2-7
TGTGCCAGCAGCTTAGGACAGGTCCACGAGCAGTACTTC
CASSLGQVHEQYF
>NA|TRBV28|NA|TRBJ2-2
TGTGCCAGCAGTCTGGGGGTCCCCGGGGAGCTGTTTTTT
CASSLGVPGELFF
>NA|TRBV9|few|TRBJ2-7
TGTGCCAGCAGCGCCACTATGACTCCCTACGAGCAGTACTTC
CASSATMTPYEQYF
>NA|TRBV12-3/TRBV12-4|NA|TRBJ1-1
TGTGCCAGCAGCCGTCTAGTCCCGGAAGCTTTCTTT
CASSRLVPEAFF
>TRBD1|TRBV7-3|NA|TRBJ2-3
TGTGCCAGCAGCTACGCGACAGGGGTCGAAGATACGCAGTATTTT
CASSYATGVEDTQYF
>NA|TRBV10-2|NA|TRBJ2-7
TGCGCCAGCGCCGGGGATTCACCCTACGAGCAGTACTTC
CASAGDSPYEQYF
>TRBD1|TRBV15|NA|TRBJ1-2
TGTGCCACCAGCCCCCCGGAGGGGGCTAATGGCTACACCTTC
CATSPPEGANGYTF
>TRBD2|TRBV27|NA|TRBJ2-5
TGTGCCAGCAGTTCTGGACCAACACTCGGGAGGGAGACCCAGTACTTC
CASSSGPTLGRETQYF
>NA|TRBV12-3/TRBV12-4|NA|TRBJ2-1
TGTGCCATCAAACGGGAAACGGGTGAGCAGTTCTTC
CAIKRETGEQFF
>TRBD1|TRBV4-2|NA|TRBJ1-5
TGTGCCAGCAGCCAAGACCCGGACAGGGAGGACAATCAGCCCCAGCATTTT
CASSQDPDREDNQPQHF
>NA|TRBV12-5|NA|TRBJ1-4
TGTGCTAGTGGTCCTGACACCACCTATGAAAAACTGTTTTTT
CASGPDTTYEKLFF
>NA|TRBV30|once|TRBJ2-3
TGTGCCTGGAGCCCCAAGCGGATCACAGATACGCAGTATTTT
CAWSPKRITDTQYF
>NA|TRBV12-3/TRBV12-4|NA|TRBJ2-2
TGTGCCAGCAGTTATTGGCTTTCGAACACCGGGGAGCTGTTTTTT
CASSYWLSNTGELFF
>TRBD2|TRBV27|few|TRBJ2-7
TGTGCCAGCAGTTCGGGGGGTAGAGCCTACGAGCAGTACTTC
CASSSGGRAYEQYF
>TRBD1|TRBV7-9|NA|TRBJ2-7
TGTGCCATCTCGGGACAGGGGTTCTACGAGCAGTACTTC
CAISGQGFYEQYF
>TRBD1|TRBV6-2/TRBV6-3|NA|TRBJ2-7
TGTGCCAGCAGTTACCCGACAGGGGCCGAGCAGTACTTC
CASSYPTGAEQYF
>TRBD2|TRBV3-1|NA|TRBJ2-7
TGTGCCAGCAGCCAAGATAATCCGCTAGCGGGGGACTACGAGCAGTACTTC
CASSQDNPLAGDYEQYF
>NA|TRBV5-1|NA|TRBJ2-7
TGCGCCAGCAGCCAACAGGGCGACGAGCAGTACTTC
CASSQQGDEQYF
>NA|TRBV30|NA|TRBJ1-5
NA
CAWSFLESNQPQHF
>TRBD1|TRBV3-1|NA|TRBJ1-1
TGTGCCAGCAGCCCAACGGAGGGGGCGAACACTGAAGCTTTCTTT
CASSPTEGANTEAFF
>TRBD2|TRBV28|few|TRBJ2-7
TGTGCCAGCAGTGTGGGACTACCGACCTCAATCAGCTCCTACGAGCAGTACTTC
CASSVGLPTSISSYEQYF